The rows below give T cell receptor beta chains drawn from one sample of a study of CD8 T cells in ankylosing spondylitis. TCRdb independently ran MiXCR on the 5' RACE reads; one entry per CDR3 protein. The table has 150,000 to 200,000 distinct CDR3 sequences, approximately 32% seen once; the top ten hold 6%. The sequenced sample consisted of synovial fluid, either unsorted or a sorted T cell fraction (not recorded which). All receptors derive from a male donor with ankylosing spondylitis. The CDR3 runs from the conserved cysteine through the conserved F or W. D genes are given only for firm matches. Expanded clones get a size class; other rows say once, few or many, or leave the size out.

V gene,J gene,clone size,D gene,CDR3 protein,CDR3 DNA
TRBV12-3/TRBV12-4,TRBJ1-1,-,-,CASRSGYMNTEAFF,TGTGCCAGCAGGTCGGGCTACATGAACACTGAAGCTTTCTTT
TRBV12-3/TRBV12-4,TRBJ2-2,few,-,CASSLGGRAGELFF,TGTGCCAGCAGTTTAGGAGGAAGGGCCGGGGAGCTGTTTTTT
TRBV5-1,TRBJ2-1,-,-,CASSFSGTDYNEQFF,TGCGCCAGCAGCTTTAGCGGTACTGACTACAATGAGCAGTTCTTC
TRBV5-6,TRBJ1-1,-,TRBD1,CASSLPGQDAFF,TGTGCCAGCAGCTTGCCAGGACAGGACGCTTTCTTT
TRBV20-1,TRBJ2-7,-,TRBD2,CSARGAPGGEQYF,TGCAGTGCTAGAGGAGCCCCGGGGGGCGAGCAGTACTTC
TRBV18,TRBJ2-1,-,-,CASSPTGLSYNEQFF,TGTGCCAGCTCACCAACAGGACTATCCTACAATGAGCAGTTCTTC
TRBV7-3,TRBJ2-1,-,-,CASSLGTPSYNEQFF,TGTGCCAGCAGCTTAGGGACTCCCTCCTACAATGAGCAGTTCTTC
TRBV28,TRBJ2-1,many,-,CASSYQSLGYNEQFF,TGTGCCAGCAGTTACCAGAGCTTGGGCTACAATGAGCAGTTCTTC
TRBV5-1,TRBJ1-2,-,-,CASSRTGENYGYTF,TGCGCCAGCAGCCGAACAGGAGAGAACTATGGCTACACCTTC
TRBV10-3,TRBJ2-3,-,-,CAISEEAFPTDTQYF,TGTGCCATCAGTGAGGAGGCCTTTCCTACAGATACGCAGTATTTT
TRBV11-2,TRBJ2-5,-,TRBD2,CASSLGSSSGSIVETQYF,TGTGCCAGCAGCTTAGGGAGTTCTAGCGGGAGTATCGTAGAGACCCAGTACTTC
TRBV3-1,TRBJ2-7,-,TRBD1,CASSRTGTGEQYF,TGTGCCAGCAGCCGGACCGGGACAGGCGAGCAGTACTTC
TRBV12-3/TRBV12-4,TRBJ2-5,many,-,CASSKPLTGETQYF,TGTGCCAGCAGTAAGCCCCTCACAGGGGAGACCCAGTACTTC
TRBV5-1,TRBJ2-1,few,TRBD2,CASSPKTSGRVDEQFF,TGCGCCAGCAGCCCTAAAACTAGCGGGAGGGTCGATGAGCAGTTCTTC
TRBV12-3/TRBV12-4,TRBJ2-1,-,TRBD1,CASSSPALAGTGRYNEQFF,TGTGCCAGCAGTTCCCCCGCTTTAGCCGGGACAGGTCGATACAATGAGCAGTTCTTC
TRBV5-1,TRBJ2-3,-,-,CASSLSGLDTQYF,TGCGCCAGCAGCTTGTCGGGATTAGATACGCAGTATTTT
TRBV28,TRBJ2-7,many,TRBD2,CASSSGLAGRSYEQYF,TGTGCCAGCAGTTCTGGACTAGCGGGGCGATCCTACGAGCAGTACTTC
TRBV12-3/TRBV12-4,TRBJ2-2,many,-,CASRNTWTGELFF,TGTGCCAGCAGGAACACATGGACCGGGGAGCTGTTTTTT
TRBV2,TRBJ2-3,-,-,CASSADLGDTQYF,TGTGCCAGCAGTGCAGACCTCGGAGATACGCAGTATTTT
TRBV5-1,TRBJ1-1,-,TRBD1,CASSSTTGANTEAFF,TGCGCCAGCAGCTCAACAACAGGGGCGAACACTGAAGCTTTCTTT
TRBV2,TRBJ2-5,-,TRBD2,CASSEHTSGKTQYF,TGTGCCAGCAGTGAACATACTAGCGGAAAGACCCAGTACTTC
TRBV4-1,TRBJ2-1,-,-,CASSQGLLGAEQFF,TGCGCCAGCAGCCAGGGTCTTTTGGGGGCAGAGCAGTTCTTC
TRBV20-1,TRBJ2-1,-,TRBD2,CSARARLALHRAIDNEQFF,TGCAGTGCTAGAGCCCGACTAGCGCTCCACCGGGCGATCGATAATGAGCAGTTCTTC
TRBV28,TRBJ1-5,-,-,CASSLWDSNQPQHF,TGTGCCAGCAGTTTATGGGATAGCAATCAGCCCCAGCATTTT
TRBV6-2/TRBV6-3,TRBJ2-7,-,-,CASSYGGGGYEQYF,TGTGCCAGCAGTTACGGAGGAGGGGGCTACGAGCAGTACTTC
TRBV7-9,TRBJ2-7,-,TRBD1,CASSFTAPGTGFYEQYF,TGTGCCAGCAGCTTCACGGCCCCCGGGACAGGGTTCTACGAGCAGTACTTC
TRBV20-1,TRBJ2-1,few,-,CSARPHGGSSYNEQFF,TGCAGTGCTAGACCCCACGGCGGATCCTCCTACAATGAGCAGTTCTTC
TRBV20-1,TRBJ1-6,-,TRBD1,CSARGDGTGGNSPLHF,TGCAGTGCTAGGGGGGATGGGACAGGGGGTAATTCACCCCTCCACTTT
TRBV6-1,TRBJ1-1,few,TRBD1,CASSEGQGRWAEAFF,TGTGCCAGCAGTGAAGGACAGGGGAGATGGGCTGAAGCTTTCTTT
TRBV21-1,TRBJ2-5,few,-,CASSKGVREGTQYF,TGTGCCAGCAGCAAAGGGGTGCGGGAGGGGACCCAGTACTTC
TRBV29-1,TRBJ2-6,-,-,CSVGAEPSGANVLTF,TGCAGCGTTGGGGCAGAACCCTCTGGGGCCAACGTCCTGACTTTC
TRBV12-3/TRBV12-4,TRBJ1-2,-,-,CASSFLGYGYTF,TGTGCCAGCAGTTTTCTGGGGTATGGCTACACCTTC
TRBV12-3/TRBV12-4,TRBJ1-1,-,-,CASSLQGPHTEAFF,TGTGCCAGCAGTTTACAGGGTCCCCACACTGAAGCTTTCTTT
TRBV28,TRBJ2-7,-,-,CASSRGPYEQYF,TGTGCCAGCAGCAGGGGACCCTACGAGCAGTACTTC
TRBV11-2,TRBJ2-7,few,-,CASSRQGEGPSSYEQYF,TGTGCCAGCAGCCGCCAAGGAGAGGGGCCTAGCTCCTACGAGCAGTACTTC
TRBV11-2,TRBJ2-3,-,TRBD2,CASSTMERGGLRTDTQYF,TGTGCCAGCAGCACTATGGAGCGGGGGGGCCTTCGCACAGATACGCAGTATTTT
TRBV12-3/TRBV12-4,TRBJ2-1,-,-,CASSPWTNEQFF,TGTGCCAGCAGTCCCTGGACAAATGAGCAGTTCTTC
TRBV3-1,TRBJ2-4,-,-,CASSQGGKNIQYF,TGTGCCAGCAGCCAAGGGGGGAAAAACATTCAGTACTTC
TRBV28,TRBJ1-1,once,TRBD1,CASSSPSRGRGAEAFF,TGTGCCAGCAGTTCCCCTTCGAGGGGGCGAGGGGCTGAAGCTTTCTTT
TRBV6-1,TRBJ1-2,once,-,CASTPREGNYGYTF,TGTGCCAGCACCCCCCGGGAGGGGAACTATGGCTACACCTTC
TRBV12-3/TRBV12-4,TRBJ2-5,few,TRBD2,CASSLASGRARETQYF,TGTGCCAGCAGTTTGGCTAGCGGGAGGGCAAGAGAGACCCAGTACTTC
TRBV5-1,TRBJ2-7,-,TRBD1,CASSPGQGHSYEQYF,TGCGCCAGCAGCCCCGGACAGGGTCACTCCTACGAGCAGTACTTC
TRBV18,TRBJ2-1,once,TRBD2,CASSPGLAGLDEQFF,TGTGCCAGCTCACCAGGGCTAGCGGGATTGGATGAGCAGTTCTTC
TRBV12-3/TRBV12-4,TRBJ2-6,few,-,CASSTQLGANVLTF,TGTGCCAGCAGTACACAACTGGGGGCCAACGTCCTGACTTTC
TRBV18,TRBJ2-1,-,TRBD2,CASSPLGSGGLGEQFF,TGTGCCAGCTCACCACTTGGGTCGGGGGGACTCGGTGAGCAGTTCTTC
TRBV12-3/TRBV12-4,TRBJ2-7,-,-,CASSTEWAGQYF,TGTGCCAGCAGTACCGAATGGGCCGGGCAGTACTTC
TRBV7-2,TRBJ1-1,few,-,CASKLGEPSGKNTEAFF,TGTGCCAGTAAGTTAGGTGAACCCTCAGGGAAGAACACTGAAGCTTTCTTT
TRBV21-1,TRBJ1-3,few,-,CASTERRYSGNTIYF,TGTGCCAGCACCGAAAGGAGGTACTCTGGAAACACCATATATTTT